This TCR beta chain was captured in a study of blood T cells in healthy people across ages. This clonotype was seen only a few times. The V gene lost 0 bases and the J gene lost 0 bases, with 15 bases spanning the gap. CDR3 size: 19 residues. The V gene's germline CDR1 is LNHNV and CDR2 YYDKDF (reference sequence). A second 7 to 11 cycle PCR used barcoded and J-beta primers. A single record per CDR3 protein comes from TCRdb applying MiXCR to the 5' RACE reads. The sample includes about 1.8 million distinct CDR3 sequences, about 50% of them seen just once. The chain employs TRBV15 and TRBJ1-6; D is undetermined. This TCR derives from a woman aged 40 to 50 in good health. The material sequenced was blood. CDR3 amino acids: CATSRDRFSISSYNSPLHF. For the CDR3, the DNA is TGTGCCACCAGCAGAGATCGGTTCAGTATAAGCTCCTATAATTCACCCCTCCACTTT.